Sequencing of this T cell receptor beta chain was carried out in a study of cytomegalovirus exposure and HLA in healthy donors. At the level of the study: Per a later analysis, the 666 first-cohort and approximately 120 validation repertoires shared one platform.

About this clone: What it recognizes is unknown.

Assay used: immunoSEQ multiplex PCR; TCRdb lists only in-frame clones, some missing. The sample holds tens of thousands of clones, about 89% seen once. The study's findings and limits: The investigators catalogued 150 or so TCR beta chains as cytomegalovirus-associated. First-cohort TCR clusters tended to co-occur in the roughly 120 validation repertoires, a later analysis found.

Germline CDR1 is GTSNPN and CDR2 is SVGIG (reference sequence). With 2 bases removed from V and 2 bases from J, the gap between germline ends came to 8 bases. This CDR3 has 13 residues. V is TRBV30 and J is TRBJ2-3; D unresolved. This TCR was recovered from a man between 18 and 35 years old in good health and CMV-seronegative. The material sequenced was PBMCs. For the CDR3, the DNA is TGTGCCTGGAGTAGACTGCACACAGATACGCAGTATTTT. Translation: CAWSRLHTDTQYF.